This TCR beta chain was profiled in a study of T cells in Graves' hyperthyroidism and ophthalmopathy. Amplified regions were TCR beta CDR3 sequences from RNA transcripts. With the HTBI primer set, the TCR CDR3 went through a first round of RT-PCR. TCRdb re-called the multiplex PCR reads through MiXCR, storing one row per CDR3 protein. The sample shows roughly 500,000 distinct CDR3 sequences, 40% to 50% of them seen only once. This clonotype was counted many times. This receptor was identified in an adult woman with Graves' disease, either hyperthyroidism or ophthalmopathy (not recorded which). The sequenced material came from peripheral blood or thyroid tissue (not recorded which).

The CDR3 DNA reads TGCAGTGCCGAAAACCGGGACAGCGCACTCAATCAGCCCCAGCATTTT. Translating it yields CSAENRDSALNQPQHF. V usage is TRBV20-1 and J usage is TRBJ1-5; 7 nucleotides agree with TRBD1. V lost 6 bases and J lost 3; bases outside the gene matches: 14. The CDR3 extends over 16 amino acids. The germline V gene has CDR1 DFQATT and CDR2 SNEGSKA (reference sequence).